This entry describes one T cell receptor beta chain. It lacks a known antigen. Base-call qualities are not available, and no considerably larger clone is one nucleotide away. The cohort was made up of several hundred healthy bone marrow donors. All cohort members were sampled while nominally healthy, although unrecorded immune exposures were likely present. The donor tested CMV seronegative, placing the donor among the approximately 400 seronegative members of the cohort. Each donor provided a peripheral blood sample, and peripheral blood mononuclear cells were used for TCR beta sequencing. The Qiagen DNeasy Blood Extraction Kit was used to extract genomic DNA from the blood cell samples. There are 15 amino acids in the CDR3, from cysteine to phenylalanine inclusive. Only the CDR3 region is kept as DNA, spanning 45 bases read in frame from base 1. V lost 3 bases and J lost 3 bases; the stretch between them is 14 bases long. CDR1 and CDR2 are read off the germline V gene (reference sequence) as SEHNR and FQNEAQ.

Libraries were constructed by the immunoSEQ multiplex PCR assay. A mixture of 60 forward primers for TCR Vbeta segments and 13 reverse primers for TCR Jbeta segments was used in the multiplex PCR. A multiplex PCR assay on genomic DNA amplified the CDR3 region of rearranged TCR beta genes. Amplified TCR beta libraries were sequenced as 87-base-pair reads on the Illumina HiSeq System. The study's processing was this. In a later analysis, some 80 million unique TCR beta chains were counted across the roughly 700 repertoires, and around 10 million of these chains were shared by at least two donors. A nearest-neighbor algorithm error-corrected the raw reads and collapsed the reads into unique sequences, merging closely related sequences to remove PCR and sequencing errors. V, D and J gene segments were assigned by aligning CDR3 sequences to IMGT reference sequences. For a sequence to be retained, at least a six-nucleotide match to both a V gene segment and a J gene segment was required. Rearrangements were called productive when the CDR3 lacked stop codons and stayed in frame with V and J; all others were non-productive. Following IMGT convention, CDR3 was defined as the stretch from the second conserved V-encoded cysteine to the conserved J-encoded phenylalanine. Sequences without an unambiguous match to a single V gene segment were excluded from the earlier analysis of 500 to 700 of the donors. An earlier analysis of 587 of the donors called V segments functional above 56.7% productive rearrangements and segregating when the between-donor standard deviation exceeded 5%. A statistical classification framework was built to diagnose cytomegalovirus status from the catalog of TCR beta chain sequences. In a later analysis, TCR nucleotide sequences were compared against IMGT/GENE-DB human TR gene sequences so that V and J genes could be assigned. The TCRdist pipeline was used in a later analysis to assign CDR3 sequences and most-parsimonious VDJ recombination scenarios. In a later analysis, each TCR beta chain was defined by its CDR3 amino acid sequence together with its V-gene family, and reads without a unique V-gene family were excluded. To address suspected cross-contamination and a sequencing artifact, a later analysis removed a few hundred highly shared, low-generation-probability nucleotide sequences. For each public chain, a later analysis derived a clonal expansion index from normalized ranks of inferred template counts within each repertoire. Generation probabilities in a later analysis came from a VDJ recombination model fitted to out-of-frame rearrangements, and those results were checked against IGoR. Hypergeometric tests were used in a later analysis to score TCR-TCR, TCR-HLA and TCR-CMV co-occurrence, with a repertoire-size bias correction applied to the TCR pairs. To estimate false discovery rates, a later analysis permuted the HLA or CMV assignments 20 times. In a later analysis, co-occurring TCRs were grouped using DBSCAN, with TCRdist sequence similarity added in when clustering inside HLA-allele-positive subsets. For co-occurrence clustering, repertoires with fewer than 30,000 or more than 120,000 public chains were excluded, along with four to six repertoires with anomalous nucleotide sharing. As stored in TCRdb, this immuneACCESS dataset retains in-frame rearrangements with V and J assigned. A fraction of the clones does not appear; measured against another copy, unresolved V genes explain less than half of the discrepancy, and the remainder lacks a known reason. For V, J and clone size, that table is used; D and trimming come from the DNA. This sample holds roughly 180,000 clones; about 82% were observed only once. Jointly, the top ten make up roughly 2% of the sample.

These data belong to a study of cytomegalovirus exposure and HLA in healthy donors (dated by TCRdb to the late 2010s). At the level of the whole study: According to an earlier analysis of several hundred of the donors, some 170 million T cells yielded 90 million to 130 million unique TCR beta sequences and around 280 Gb of sequence data. The later analysis used no new phenotypic data to find candidate immune exposures, relying instead on TCR beta sequences and their occurrence across donors. Typing coverage differed by locus: A, B, C, DRB1 and DQB1 were typed in roughly 620-640 donors, DQA1 in about 510, DPA1 in 600 to 610, and DPB1 in 400 to 490. Four to six DR-DQ haplotypes were handled as single units for association and clustering, since linkage in the cohort was strong. The study used immunosequencing to profile the T cell repertoires of 666 subjects and linked those repertoires to cytomegalovirus serostatus. A separate validation cohort of approximately 130 different subjects was used in addition to the approximately 700-subject first cohort. An early release covering some 640 HLA-typed donors comprised roughly 300 gigabases of sequencing data and approximately 85 million unique TCR sequences. A later genetic analysis took genome-wide SNP genotypes for about 55% of the roughly 670 donors and used that subset as a discovery cohort. All discovery cohort repertoires had been generated using a single sequencing platform. Among about 390 genotyped donors of the cohort, an average of approximately 240,000 unique TCR beta nucleotide sequences were sequenced per donor, roughly 20% of them non-productive. The study was designed to test whether signatures of past pathogen exposure could be identified by cataloging public T cell receptors. Donor age, sex, ethnicity and CMV serostatus were compiled together with the repertoire data. To predict cytomegalovirus infection status, the study brought together high-throughput TCR immunosequencing, statistical association of individual TCRs with disease status, and machine learning. HLA typing included class I and class II loci at four-digit resolution. An earlier analysis of fewer than 750 of the donors used high-throughput TCR beta sequencing to judge whether each TCR beta V gene segment behaved as functional or pseudogenic. Of the roughly 400 genotyped donors, 81% fell in the genetic ancestry cluster associated with self-reported Caucasian donors. In a later analysis, previously published TCR beta repertoires from hundreds of donors were re-analyzed and high-resolution HLA genotyping was added so that TCR occurrence patterns could be studied. The paper's findings and limits, for the study overall: In a later genetic analysis, fewer N-insertions in productive TCRs were reported among donors in an Asian-associated ancestry cluster than the roughly 700-donor mean. A later analysis found that TCR association rates varied across HLA loci, with DRB1 alleles showing the most associated TCRs and HLA-C alleles the fewest. Because counts were too low, roughly 16 rarely observed V segments, including chromosome 9 orphons, were excluded from the earlier analysis of 587 of the donors. While some public TCRs were present in many individuals, most TCR sequences turned up only very rarely across donors. In the study, approximately 150 TCR beta chains were listed as associated with cytomegalovirus. A later analysis reported that several top co-occurrence clusters appeared linked to parvovirus B19, influenza, CMV and Epstein-Barr virus. Sequencing depth was assumed to be roughly uniform across donors in the presence/absence analyses, though that assumption may not hold. In a later analysis, HLA-associated TCR beta chains showed more clonal expansion and lower generation probabilities than non-associated chains that were equally common. Some IMGT-functional V segments, including TRBV6-2 and TRBV6-3, could not be distinguished by the 87-base-pair reads and were therefore excluded. Correlated functional status among segregating V segments might be attributable to linkage disequilibrium, but an unknown experimental factor could not be ruled out. A further reported finding was that TCR beta sequences accurately predicted the HLA-A and HLA-B alleles for most subjects in the first cohort. The classifier was reported to diagnose cytomegalovirus status with high specificity and sensitivity in both the original cohort and the validation cohort. In this cohort, only TCR beta chains were sequenced, and detectable features were limited by the absence of alpha or paired-chain data. The authors suggested that the approach could potentially be extended to other disease states and immunological phenotypes. Strong co-occurrence of HLA alleles, especially DR and DQ, made assigning TCR associations to individual alleles difficult. Because some donors lacked HLA typing at each locus, the association tests relied only on the typed subset. A later analysis found that most CMV-associated TCR beta chains appeared HLA-restricted, with HLA associations seemingly driven largely by CMV exposure. At a false discovery rate of 0.05, a later analysis linked around 15,000 TCR beta sequences to specific HLA alleles. The only immune exposure information available for the cohort was CMV serostatus. A cluster of highly shared sequence variants was judged likely to represent a technical artifact of the sequencing pipeline. In an earlier analysis of a few hundred of the donors, most TCR beta V segments were observed in productive rearrangements about 87% or about 30% of the time, broadly matching IMGT annotations. A later genetic analysis associated a missense DCLRE1C variant with V-gene and J-gene trimming of TCR beta chains, and an independent cohort replicated the association. In vitro tests confirmed that a few of the cytomegalovirus-associated TCR beta chains recognize cytomegalovirus antigens.

Sequencing used PBMCs. The receptor was derived from a woman in her twenties or thirties in good health and CMV-seronegative. The chain was built from TRBV7-9 and TRBJ1-1, and TRBD1 may be the D gene, going by 5 matching bases. The CDR3 corresponds to CASSFKRGDDTEAFF. The DNA is TGTGCCAGCAGCTTCAAAAGGGGTGATGACACTGAAGCTTTCTTT.